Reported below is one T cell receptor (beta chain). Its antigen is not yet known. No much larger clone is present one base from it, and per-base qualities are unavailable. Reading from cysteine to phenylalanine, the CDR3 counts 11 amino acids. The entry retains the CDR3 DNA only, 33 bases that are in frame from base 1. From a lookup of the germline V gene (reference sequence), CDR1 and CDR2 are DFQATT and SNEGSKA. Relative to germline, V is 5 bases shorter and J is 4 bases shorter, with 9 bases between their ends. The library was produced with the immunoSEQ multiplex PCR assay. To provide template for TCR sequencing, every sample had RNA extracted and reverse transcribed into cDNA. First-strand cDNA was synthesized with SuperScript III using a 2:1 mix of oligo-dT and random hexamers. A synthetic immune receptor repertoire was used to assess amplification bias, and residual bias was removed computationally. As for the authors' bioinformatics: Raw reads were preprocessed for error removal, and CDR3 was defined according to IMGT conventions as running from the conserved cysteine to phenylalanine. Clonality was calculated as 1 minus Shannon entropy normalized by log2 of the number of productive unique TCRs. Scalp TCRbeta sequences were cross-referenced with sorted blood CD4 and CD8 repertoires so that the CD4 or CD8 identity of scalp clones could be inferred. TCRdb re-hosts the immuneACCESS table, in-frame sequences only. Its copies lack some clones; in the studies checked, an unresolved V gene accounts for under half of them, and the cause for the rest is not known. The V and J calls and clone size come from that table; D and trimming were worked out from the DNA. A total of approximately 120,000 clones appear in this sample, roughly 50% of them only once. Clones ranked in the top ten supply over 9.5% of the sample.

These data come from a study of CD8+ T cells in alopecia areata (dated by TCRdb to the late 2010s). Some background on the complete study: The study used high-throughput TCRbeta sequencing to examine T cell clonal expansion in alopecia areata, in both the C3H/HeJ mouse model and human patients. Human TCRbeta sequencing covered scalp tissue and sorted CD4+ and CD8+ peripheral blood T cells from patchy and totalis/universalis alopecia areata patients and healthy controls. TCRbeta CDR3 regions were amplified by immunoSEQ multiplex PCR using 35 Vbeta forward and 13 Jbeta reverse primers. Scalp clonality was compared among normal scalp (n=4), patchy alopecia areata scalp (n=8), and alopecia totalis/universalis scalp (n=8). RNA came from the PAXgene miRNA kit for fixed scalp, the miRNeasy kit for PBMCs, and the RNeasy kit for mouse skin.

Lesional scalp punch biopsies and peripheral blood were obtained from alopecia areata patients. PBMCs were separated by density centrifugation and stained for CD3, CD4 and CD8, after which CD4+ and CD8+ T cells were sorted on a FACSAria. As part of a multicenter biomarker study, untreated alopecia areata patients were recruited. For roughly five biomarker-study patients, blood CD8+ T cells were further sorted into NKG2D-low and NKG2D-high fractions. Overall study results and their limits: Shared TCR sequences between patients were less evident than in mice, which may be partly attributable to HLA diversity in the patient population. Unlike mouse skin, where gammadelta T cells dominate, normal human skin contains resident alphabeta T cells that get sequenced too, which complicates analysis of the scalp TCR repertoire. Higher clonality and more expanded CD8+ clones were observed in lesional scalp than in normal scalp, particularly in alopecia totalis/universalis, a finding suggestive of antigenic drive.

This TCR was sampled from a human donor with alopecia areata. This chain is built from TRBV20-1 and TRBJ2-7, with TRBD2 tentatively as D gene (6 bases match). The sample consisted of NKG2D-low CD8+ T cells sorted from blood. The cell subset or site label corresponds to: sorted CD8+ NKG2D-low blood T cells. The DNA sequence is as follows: TGCAGTGCTGGGGCGGGGTACGAGCAGTACTTC. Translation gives CSAGAGYEQYF.